This T cell receptor beta chain was observed in a study of T cell changes during pregnancy in multiple sclerosis. The germline V gene has CDR1 GTSNPN and CDR2 SVGIG (reference sequence). Trimming shortened V by 0 bases and J by 5 bases, and 14 bases separated the two germline ends. The CDR3 is 14 residues long. The assay was immunoSEQ multiplex PCR, and TCRdb's table has in-frame clones only and misses some. Altogether just under 40,000 clones are present, 75% to 95% being singletons, with the ten largest covering around 0.47%. The material was CD4+ T cells from peripheral blood mononuclear cells, obtained in the first trimester of pregnancy. The sequence was collected from a female donor in good health, enrolled as a control in a pregnancy study. The chain employs TRBV30 and TRBJ2-7; maybe TRBD2 (6 bases). In DNA form, the CDR3 reads TGTGCCTGGAGTGTACTTTTCTGGGGGGACGAGCAGTACTTC. Translating gives CAWSVLFWGDEQYF.